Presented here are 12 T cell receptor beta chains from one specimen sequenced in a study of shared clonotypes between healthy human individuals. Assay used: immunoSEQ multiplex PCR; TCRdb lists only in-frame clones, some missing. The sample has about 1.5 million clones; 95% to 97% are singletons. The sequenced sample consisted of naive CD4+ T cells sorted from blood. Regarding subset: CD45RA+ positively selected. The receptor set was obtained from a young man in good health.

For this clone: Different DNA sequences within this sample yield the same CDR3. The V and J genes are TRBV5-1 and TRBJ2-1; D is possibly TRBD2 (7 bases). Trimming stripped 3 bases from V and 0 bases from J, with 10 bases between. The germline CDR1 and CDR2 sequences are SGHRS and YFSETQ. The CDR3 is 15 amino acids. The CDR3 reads CASSSGGSSYNEQFF. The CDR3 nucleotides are TGCGCCAGCAGCTCGGGGGGCAGCTCCTACAATGAGCAGTTCTTC. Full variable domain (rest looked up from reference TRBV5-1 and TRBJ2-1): KAGVTQTPRYLIKTRGQQVTLSCSPISGHRSVSWYQQTPGQGLQFLFEYFSETQRNKGNFPGRFSGRQFSNSRSEMNVSTLELGDSALYLCASSSGGSSYNEQFFGPGTRLTVL.

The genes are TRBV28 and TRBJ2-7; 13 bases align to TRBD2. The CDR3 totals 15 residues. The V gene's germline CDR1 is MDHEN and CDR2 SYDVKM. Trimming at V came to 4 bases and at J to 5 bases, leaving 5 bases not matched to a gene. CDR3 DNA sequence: TGTGCCAGCAGTTCCCCGACTAGCGGGAGGAACGAGCAGTACTTC. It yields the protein CASSSPTSGRNEQYF. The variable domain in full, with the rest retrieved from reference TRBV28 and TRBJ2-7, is DVKVTQSSRYLVKRTGEKVFLECVQDMDHENMFWYRQDPGLGLRLIYFSYDVKMKEKGDIPEGYSVSREKKERFSLILESASTNQTSMYLCASSSPTSGRNEQYFGPGTRLTVT.

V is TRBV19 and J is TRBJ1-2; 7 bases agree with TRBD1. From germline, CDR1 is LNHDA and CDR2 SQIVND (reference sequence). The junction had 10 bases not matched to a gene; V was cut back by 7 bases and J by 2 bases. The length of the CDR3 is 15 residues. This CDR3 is CASTPPGGENYGYTF. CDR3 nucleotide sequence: TGTGCCAGTACTCCGCCAGGGGGTGAGAACTATGGCTACACCTTC.

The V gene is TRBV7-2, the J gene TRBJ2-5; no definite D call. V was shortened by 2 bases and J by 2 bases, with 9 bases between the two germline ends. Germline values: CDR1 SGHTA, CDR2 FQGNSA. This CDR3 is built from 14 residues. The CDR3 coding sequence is TGTGCCAGCAGCTTAAGGGCGATTCAAGAGACCCAGTACTTC. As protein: CASSLRAIQETQYF.

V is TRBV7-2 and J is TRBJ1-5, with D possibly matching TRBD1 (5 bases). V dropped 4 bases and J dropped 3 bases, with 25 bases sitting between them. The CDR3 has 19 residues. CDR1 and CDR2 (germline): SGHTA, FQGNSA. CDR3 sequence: CASSSPRGGWAENNQPQHF. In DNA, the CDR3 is TGTGCCAGCAGCTCCCCCCGGGGGGGGTGGGCGGAGAACAATCAGCCCCAGCATTTT.

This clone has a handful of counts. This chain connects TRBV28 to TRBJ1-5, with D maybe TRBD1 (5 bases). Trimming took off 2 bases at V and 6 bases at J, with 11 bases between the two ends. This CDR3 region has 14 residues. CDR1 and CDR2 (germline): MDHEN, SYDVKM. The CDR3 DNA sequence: TGTGCCAGCAGTTTAATGGGACTTCTTCAGCCCCAGCATTTT. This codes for CASSLMGLLQPQHF.

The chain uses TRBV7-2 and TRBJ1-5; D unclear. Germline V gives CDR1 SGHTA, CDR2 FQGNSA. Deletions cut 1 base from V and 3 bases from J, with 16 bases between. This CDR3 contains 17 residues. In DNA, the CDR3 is TGTGCCAGCAGCTTAGACGTGTGGCGCGGGGACAATCAGCCCCAGCATTTT. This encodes CASSLDVWRGDNQPQHF.

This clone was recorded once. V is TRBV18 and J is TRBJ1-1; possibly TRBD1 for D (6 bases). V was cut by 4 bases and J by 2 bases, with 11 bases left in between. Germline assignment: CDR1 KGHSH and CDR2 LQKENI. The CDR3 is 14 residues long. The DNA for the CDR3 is TGTGCCAGCTCACAGGGGGGGGCCAACACTGAAGCTTTCTTT. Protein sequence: CASSQGGANTEAFF.

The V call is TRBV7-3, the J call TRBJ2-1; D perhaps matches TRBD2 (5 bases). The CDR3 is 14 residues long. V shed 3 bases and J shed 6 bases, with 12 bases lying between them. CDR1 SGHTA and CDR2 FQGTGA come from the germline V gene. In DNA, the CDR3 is TGTGCCAGCAGCTTGGACTCCCACTCCAATGAGCAGTTCTTC. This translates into CASSLDSHSNEQFF.

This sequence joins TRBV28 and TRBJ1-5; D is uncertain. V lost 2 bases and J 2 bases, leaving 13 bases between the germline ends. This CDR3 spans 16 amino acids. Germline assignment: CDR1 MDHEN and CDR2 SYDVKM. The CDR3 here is CASSLTAPRRNQPQHF. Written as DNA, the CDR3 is TGTGCCAGCAGTTTAACGGCCCCCAGGCGCAATCAGCCCCAGCATTTT. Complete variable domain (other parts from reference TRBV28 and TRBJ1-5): DVKVTQSSRYLVKRTGEKVFLECVQDMDHENMFWYRQDPGLGLRLIYFSYDVKMKEKGDIPEGYSVSREKKERFSLILESASTNQTSMYLCASSLTAPRRNQPQHFGDGTRLSIL.

The CDR3: CASSNQTSKRNNEQFF. The CDR3 nucleotides are TGTGCCAGCAGCAACCAGACTAGTAAGCGGAACAATGAGCAGTTCTTC. The V and J genes are TRBV21-1 and TRBJ2-1; TRBD2 is taken as the D call from the table, unchecked against the DNA. TRBV21-1 is given as a pseudogene. The CDR3 is 16 residues long.

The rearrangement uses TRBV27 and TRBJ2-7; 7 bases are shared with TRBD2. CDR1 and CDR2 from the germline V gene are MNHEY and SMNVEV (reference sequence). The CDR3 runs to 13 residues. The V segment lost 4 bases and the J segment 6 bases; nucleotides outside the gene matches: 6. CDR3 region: CASSYGGVGEQYF. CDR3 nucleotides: TGTGCCAGCAGTTATGGGGGGGTGGGCGAGCAGTACTTC.